A few counts support the clone carrying this TCR beta chain. CDR1 and CDR2 (germline): SQVTM, ANQGSEA. V dropped 5 bases and J dropped 7 bases, with 15 bases sitting between them. This CDR3 contains 12 residues. Indicated treatment: oral pan-JAK inhibitor, 5-10 mg twice daily. The sample originates from a study of CD8+ T cells in alopecia areata. Study background: Oral tofacitinib (5 to 10 mg twice daily) was administered to treated patients.

cDNA prepared by RNA extraction and subsequent reverse transcription served as the template for sequencing. Here immunoSEQ multiplex PCR was the method, and the copy in TCRdb shows in-frame clones only, minus some. The sample shows about 220,000 clones, 50% to 60% of them seen only once. The chain recombines TRBV29-1 with TRBJ2-7, with D perhaps given as TRBD1 or TRBD2 (6 bases each). This specimen consisted of CD4+ T cells sorted from blood, obtained at week 4, from a patient treated with tofacitinib. This TCR derives from a human donor with alopecia areata. The CDR3 nucleotides read TGCAGCGTTCTCGGTCAGGGGAGGGAGCAGTACTTC. It yields the protein CSVLGQGREQYF.